The clone carrying this T cell receptor beta chain was seen just once. The antigen is not known. The V segment lost 4 bases and the J segment 8 bases; nucleotides outside the gene matches: 5. The CDR3 contains 14 residues. Per germline, CDR1 SQVTM and CDR2 ANQGSEA. This record comes from a study of T cell responses to AZD1222 COVID-19 vaccine. Study as a whole: Analyses pooled second doses at about 4 or about 12 weeks.

Measured with immunoSEQ multiplex PCR; TCRdb has only the in-frame clones, and not every one. The data contain about 100,000 clones, about 87% of them singletons. Study findings and constraints: White British ancestry dominated among donors, who included more females, and clonal diversity was possibly underestimated.

The rearrangement links TRBV29-1 to TRBJ1-6; 10 nucleotides match TRBD1. This specimen was peripheral blood, taken on day 0 of AZD1222 vaccination. The source of this sequence is an adult in good health. CDR3: CSVAHGQGDSPLHF. The CDR3 DNA reads TGCAGCGTTGCCCATGGACAGGGGGATTCACCCCTCCACTTT.